Below are 5 T cell receptor beta chains sequenced from a single sample in a study of control samples from healthy donors and cancer patients. Clones were read by immunoSEQ multiplex PCR, and TCRdb kept only the in-frame ones, dropping some. The data contain about 25,000 clones, roughly 85% of them singletons. The sample consisted of PBMCs. The receptors originated from a woman aged 55-69 years with head and neck cancer.

V and J are TRBV11-2 and TRBJ2-2, with D perhaps TRBD2 (5 bases). The germline V gene encodes CDR1 SGHAT and CDR2 FQNNGV. V lost 6 bases, J lost 1 base, and 15 bases lay in between. CDR3 length equals 16 residues. The CDR3 nucleotides read TGTGCCAGCAGTCTAAGAGGAGGATGGAACACCGGGGAGCTGTTTTTT. Amino acid sequence: CASSLRGGWNTGELFF.

The chain couples TRBV29-1 to TRBJ1-4; possible D gene TRBD1, 6 bases. The germline gives CDR1 SQVTM, CDR2 ANQGSEA. The CDR3 length is 14 residues. The V end lost 6 bases, the J end lost 3 bases, and 14 bases lay between the germline ends. The CDR3 DNA reads as TGCAGCGTCACCACAGGGTTGGCTAATGAAAAACTGTTTTTT. Its translation: CSVTTGLANEKLFF.

The chain recombines TRBV24-1 with TRBJ2-5; D call uncertain. V was pared by 2 bases and J by 5 bases, with 5 bases between. CDR3 length equals 12 residues. Germline lookup yields CDR1 KGHDR and CDR2 SFDVKD. The CDR3 here is CATSDWGETQYF. DNA of the CDR3: TGTGCCACCAGTGATTGGGGTGAGACCCAGTACTTC.

As for this clone: The same CDR3 also results from other DNA sequences found in this sample. As DNA, the CDR3 is TGCAGCGTTTCTGGACACCTGAACACTGAAGCTTTCTTT. Protein sequence: CSVSGHLNTEAFF. V is TRBV29-1 and J is TRBJ1-1; a possible D gene is TRBD1 (5 bases). Germline V gene data show CDR1 as SQVTM and CDR2 as ANQGSEA. The CDR3 has 13 amino acids. Trimming left V 5 bases short and J 0 bases short, with 10 bases between.

The rearrangement links TRBV5-6 to TRBJ2-3; D uncertain. The V and J ends lost 1 base and 2 bases respectively, with 11 bases between them. The CDR3 consists of 15 residues. Germline V gene data show CDR1 as SGHDT and CDR2 as YYEEEE. CDR3 sequence (DNA): TGTGCCAGCAGCTTGAAAACCACTTCCACAGATACGCAGTATTTT. This gives the protein CASSLKTTSTDTQYF.